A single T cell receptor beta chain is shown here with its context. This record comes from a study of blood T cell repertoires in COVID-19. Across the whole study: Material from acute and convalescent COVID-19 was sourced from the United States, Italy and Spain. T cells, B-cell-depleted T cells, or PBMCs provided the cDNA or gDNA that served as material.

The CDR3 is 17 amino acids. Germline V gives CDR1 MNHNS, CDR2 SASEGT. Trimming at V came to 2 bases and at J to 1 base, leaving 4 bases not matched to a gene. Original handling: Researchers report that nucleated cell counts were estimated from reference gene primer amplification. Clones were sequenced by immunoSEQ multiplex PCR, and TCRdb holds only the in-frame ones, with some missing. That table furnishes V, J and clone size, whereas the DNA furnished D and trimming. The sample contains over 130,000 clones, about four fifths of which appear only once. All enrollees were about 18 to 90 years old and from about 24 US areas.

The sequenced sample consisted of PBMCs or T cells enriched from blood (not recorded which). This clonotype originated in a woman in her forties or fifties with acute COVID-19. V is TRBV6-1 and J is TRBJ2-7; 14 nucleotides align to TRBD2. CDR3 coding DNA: TGTGCCAGCAGTGAAAGACTAGCGGGAGGGCCATCCTACGAGCAGTACTTC. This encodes CASSERLAGGPSYEQYF.